The source of this T cell receptor (beta chain) is a study of control samples from healthy donors and cancer patients. V was pared by 2 bases and J by 7 bases, with 8 bases between. CDR3 length: 12 residues. The germline V gene has CDR1 MDHEN and CDR2 SYDVKM. This table comes from immunoSEQ multiplex PCR, and its TCRdb copy is limited to in-frame clones, with some not included. The table records about 34,000 clones, roughly nine tenths of them present only once. The rearrangement joins TRBV28 to TRBJ1-2, with D possibly being TRBD1 (5 bases). Sequenced material: PBMCs. The source is a woman aged 40-49 years with lung cancer. This CDR3 reads CASSLQGFGYTF. The CDR3 DNA follows: TGTGCCAGCAGTTTACAGGGATTTGGCTACACCTTC.